This T cell receptor beta chain was retrieved from a study of T-cell reconstitution after alpha-beta-depleted transplantation in children. For TCRbeta, the library was prepared with unique molecular identifiers. A single record per CDR3 protein comes from TCRdb applying MiXCR to the PCR reads. The sample carries 450,000 to 500,000 distinct CDR3 sequences, approximately 12% recorded once. With V trimmed by 6 bases and J by 3 bases, 15 bases remained unmatched. Germline CDR1 is DFQATT and CDR2 is SNEGSKA (reference sequence). This CDR3 has 16 amino acids. This specimen was PBMCs from the stem cell graft donor, taken from the stem cell graft. This sequence originates from a human donor who donated a stem cell graft to a child with combined immunodeficiency. V usage is TRBV20-1 and J usage is TRBJ2-7; TRBD1 agrees at 9 bases. The CDR3 region has the DNA TGCAGTGCGATTCCCTACAGGGGGCTTGGGGGCTACGAGCAGTACTTC. It encodes CSAIPYRGLGGYEQYF.